This TCR beta chain derives from a study of T cell changes during pregnancy in multiple sclerosis. Germline trimming cut 2 bases from V and 1 base from J; bases unmatched to any gene: 6. From germline, CDR1 is MRHNA and CDR2 SNTAGT. This CDR3 is built from 17 residues. Here immunoSEQ multiplex PCR was the method, and the copy in TCRdb shows in-frame clones only, minus some. This table holds about 120,000 clones, under 95% found once. This rearrangement joins TRBV6-4 to TRBJ2-3, with 10 bases fitting TRBD1. This receptor was obtained from a female donor with multiple sclerosis, enrolled in a pregnancy study. The source material was peripheral blood, sampled before pregnancy. The DNA for the CDR3 is TGTGCCAGCAGTGACAATCGAGGGACAGGGGGCACAGATACGCAGTATTTT. Residues: CASSDNRGTGGTDTQYF.